These T cell receptor beta chains were read from a single sample in a study of cytomegalovirus exposure and HLA in healthy donors. Repertoires were generated with immunoSEQ multiplex PCR, while TCRdb's copy carries only in-frame clones and drops some. The data hold around 90,000 clones, with over 60% observed a single time. What was sequenced was PBMCs. The receptors were sampled from a male donor in good health and CMV-seropositive. CDR3s leave out the opening cysteine and the closing phenylalanine or tryptophan. The size entry is marked missing in some rows and otherwise reads once, few, many or a size class.

cdr3_length: 10; clone_size: NA; v_call: TRBV19; cdr3_aa: ASSLPRQPQH
cdr3_length: 13; clone_size: NA; v_call: TRBV6-5; cdr3_aa: ASSLGGLASDTQY
cdr3_length: 13; clone_size: NA; v_call: TRBV7-9; cdr3_aa: ASRGALSTQETQY
cdr3_length: 12; clone_size: NA; v_call: TRBV29-1; cdr3_aa: SVTYRVIAGELF
cdr3_length: 12; clone_size: NA; v_call: TRBV6-5; cdr3_aa: ASSPGQGGQPQH
cdr3_length: 11; clone_size: NA; v_call: TRBV30; cdr3_aa: ACGPGAGNTIY
cdr3_length: 15; clone_size: NA; v_call: TRBV18; cdr3_aa: ASSPTWGTGNQAPLH
cdr3_length: 13; clone_size: once; v_call: TRBV19; cdr3_aa: ASRWDRGVNQPQH
cdr3_length: 13; clone_size: NA; v_call: TRBV7-9; cdr3_aa: ASSTTLRGADTQY
cdr3_length: 11; clone_size: once; v_call: TRBV28; cdr3_aa: ASSSGQLYGYT
cdr3_length: 12; clone_size: NA; v_call: TRBV14; cdr3_aa: ASSQVGANYGYT
cdr3_length: 11; clone_size: NA; v_call: TRBV19; cdr3_aa: ASRGGGGETQY
cdr3_length: 12; clone_size: NA; v_call: TRBV27; cdr3_aa: ASSFRQGKEKLF
cdr3_length: 14; clone_size: NA; v_call: TRBV18; cdr3_aa: ASSPSTGAGGGALH
cdr3_length: 12; clone_size: once; v_call: TRBV30; cdr3_aa: AWRRSGSYNEQF
cdr3_length: 12; clone_size: few; v_call: TRBV19; cdr3_aa: ASSTSRGNQPQH
cdr3_length: 11; clone_size: NA; v_call: TRBV2; cdr3_aa: ASTEGKGGEQF
cdr3_length: 9; clone_size: NA; v_call: TRBV10-2; cdr3_aa: ASRLTDTQY
cdr3_length: 13; clone_size: NA; v_call: TRBV5-4; cdr3_aa: ASSLEAGHYNEQF
cdr3_length: 11; clone_size: NA; v_call: TRBV6-5; cdr3_aa: ASSSGQGPEQF
cdr3_length: 12; clone_size: NA; v_call: TRBV5-1; cdr3_aa: ASTRLGSYNEQF
cdr3_length: 11; clone_size: NA; v_call: TRBV9; cdr3_aa: ASSPGGIGKLF
cdr3_length: 16; clone_size: NA; v_call: TRBV15; cdr3_aa: ATSRVFSGTGGNEKLF
cdr3_length: 12; clone_size: NA; v_call: TRBV7-2; cdr3_aa: ASSLYRGFDEQY
cdr3_length: 14; clone_size: NA; v_call: TRBV2; cdr3_aa: ASSLGLAGPGGEQY
cdr3_length: 14; clone_size: NA; v_call: TRBV5-4; cdr3_aa: ASSIITGATAYGYT
cdr3_length: 13; clone_size: NA; v_call: TRBV7-9; cdr3_aa: ASSPGQGGRETQY
cdr3_length: 16; clone_size: NA; v_call: TRBV10-2; cdr3_aa: ASSGGLAGGRRTGELF
cdr3_length: 11; clone_size: NA; v_call: TRBV30; cdr3_aa: AWSVTRGHIQY
cdr3_length: 13; clone_size: once; v_call: TRBV9; cdr3_aa: ASSVAATGNYGYT
cdr3_length: 11; clone_size: NA; v_call: TRBV5-4; cdr3_aa: ASSLETAYGYT
cdr3_length: 14; clone_size: NA; v_call: TRBV6-1; cdr3_aa: ASSEDYRLWNTEAF
cdr3_length: 13; clone_size: NA; v_call: TRBV5-1; cdr3_aa: ASSSGQYSYNEQF
cdr3_length: 14; clone_size: NA; v_call: TRBV30; cdr3_aa: AWRQGAINPPYEQY
cdr3_length: 14; clone_size: NA; v_call: TRBV11-2; cdr3_aa: ASSSSGGGSNQPQH
cdr3_length: 13; clone_size: NA; v_call: TRBV2; cdr3_aa: ASSEEAGMGYEQY
cdr3_length: 10; clone_size: NA; v_call: TRBV5-6; cdr3_aa: ASSLARYGYT
cdr3_length: 11; clone_size: once; v_call: TRBV7-2; cdr3_aa: ASSDGVGQPQH
cdr3_length: 12; clone_size: few; v_call: TRBV11-1; cdr3_aa: ASSSPSGVYGYT
cdr3_length: 11; clone_size: NA; v_call: TRBV10-3; cdr3_aa: AIRGQGNTEAF
cdr3_length: 14; clone_size: NA; v_call: TRBV4-1; cdr3_aa: ASSPSRLQGNQPQH
cdr3_length: 13; clone_size: NA; v_call: TRBV10-3; cdr3_aa: AISEGGERNGELF
cdr3_length: 13; clone_size: NA; v_call: TRBV25-1; cdr3_aa: ASSASGGRTDTQY
cdr3_length: 12; clone_size: NA; v_call: TRBV15; cdr3_aa: ATSRDRSGGEAF
cdr3_length: 13; clone_size: NA; v_call: TRBV5-1; cdr3_aa: ASSWEGRGVDTQY
cdr3_length: 12; clone_size: NA; v_call: TRBV5-1; cdr3_aa: ASTLGQGEYEQY
cdr3_length: 13; clone_size: NA; v_call: TRBV2; cdr3_aa: ASSAFGRSQETQY
cdr3_length: 11; clone_size: NA; v_call: TRBV29-1; cdr3_aa: TMHRATNYGYT
cdr3_length: 12; clone_size: few; v_call: TRBV5-1; cdr3_aa: ASSAGQGSEKLF
cdr3_length: 19; clone_size: NA; v_call: TRBV4-1; cdr3_aa: ASSRAQVGAGYYFMNTEAF
cdr3_length: 15; clone_size: NA; v_call: TRBV19; cdr3_aa: ASSIRGRGESNQPQH
cdr3_length: 14; clone_size: NA; v_call: TRBV7-9; cdr3_aa: ASSLALSRGLNEQF